Here is one T cell receptor (beta chain) with its context. No antigen is known for it. The CD4+ fraction was divided into a CD45RA+ naive subset and a CD45RA-negative memory subset. These data belong to a study of shared clonotypes between healthy human individuals. Across the whole study: A couple of women and a few men aged 18 to 49 served as donors.

Findings and caveats of the study: Naive subsets tended to show greater estimated richness than memory subsets.

The input for sorted-subset replicate PCRs was about 210 ng DNA, 25,000 to 35,000 T cell genomes. The table came from immunoSEQ multiplex PCR; TCRdb's copy has only in-frame clones and leaves some out. The data hold around 2.5 million clones, with 90% to 95% observed a single time. Trimming left V 9 bases short and J 9 bases short, with 20 bases between. The CDR3 is 13 amino acids. CDR1 SGHNT and CDR2 YYREEE come from the germline V gene (reference sequence). Sequenced: naive CD4+ T cells from PBMCs. Subset described: CD45RA+ positively selected. The V and J genes are TRBV5-4 and TRBJ2-3; D possibly corresponds to TRBD1 (7 bases). This TCR was sampled from a man between 18 and 29 years old in good health. Some clones in this sample may be carry-over from other donors' samples. CDR3 DNA sequence: TGTGCCATTGGGCAGGGGGAGGTGGGGACGCAGTATTTT. This sequence encodes CAIGQGEVGTQYF. Complete variable domain (other parts from reference TRBV5-4 and TRBJ2-3): ETGVTQSPTHLIKTRGQQVTLRCSSQSGHNTVSWYQQALGQGPQFIFQYYREEENGRGNFPPRFSGLQFPNYSSELNVNALELDDSALYLCAIGQGEVGTQYFGPGTRLTVL.